This T cell receptor (beta chain) originates from a study of blood T cell repertoires in COVID-19. Overall study: Acute-phase and convalescent COVID-19 samples originated in the United States, Italy and Spain. PBMCs, B-cell-depleted T cells, or T cells provided the cDNA or gDNA that made up the material.

Per the original data handling: Amplification with reference gene primers provided the estimates of nucleated cell counts. The method was immunoSEQ multiplex PCR; TCRdb's version includes in-frame clones alone and lacks a portion of them. The V and J calls and clone size are taken from that table; D and trimming were inferred from the DNA. The table lists around 100,000 clones, around 85% of them singletons. The germline V gene has CDR1 MNHEY and CDR2 SMNVEV (reference sequence). Losses at the gene ends were 5 bases for V and 5 bases for J; bases not matched to a gene: 10. The CDR3 spans 15 residues. This clone was counted a single time.

The V call is TRBV27, the J call TRBJ2-7; 9 nucleotides line up with TRBD1. This receptor was obtained from a man aged 45-65 years with acute or convalescent COVID-19. Material: peripheral blood. CDR3 nucleotide sequence: TGTGCCAGCAGTCAGCCATTGGACAGGGGTCACGAGCAGTACTTC. Its protein is CASSQPLDRGHEQYF.